The 13 T cell receptor beta chains below all came from one sample that was sequenced in a study of molecular identifiers for immune sequencing clone quantification. In TCRdb, the PCR reads were re-called with MiXCR into one record per CDR3 protein. The sample consists of 60,000 to 70,000 distinct CDR3 sequences, under 20% of them appearing once. Sequenced: naive CD8+ T cells from blood, with Jurkat cell RNA spiked in. Specified subset: FACS-sorted CD8+CD4-CCR7+CD45RA+ naive T cells. The receptor source for this set is a human donor in good health. Some libraries in this study had Jurkat cell RNA spiked in.

This clonotype was observed many times. V and J are TRBV7-9 and TRBJ1-1; D ambiguous. In germline, CDR1 is SEHNR, CDR2 FQNEAQ (reference sequence). The V end lost 5 bases, the J end lost 3 bases, and 7 bases lay between the germline ends. The CDR3 is 12 amino acids. The CDR3 region is CASSNHYTEAFF. CDR3 coding DNA: TGTGCCAGCAGCAACCATTACACTGAAGCTTTCTTT.

This clonotype was seen ten or more times. This chain uses TRBV4-1 with TRBJ2-7, with 10 bases aligning to TRBD2. With 4 bases clipped from V and 0 bases from J, the junction kept 6 bases outside the gene matches. The CDR3 runs 16 residues. Germline V lookup: CDR1 MGHRA, CDR2 YSYEKL. CDR3 bases: TGCGCCAGCAGCCTGAGGACTAGCGGAAACTCCTACGAGCAGTACTTC. This translates into CASSLRTSGNSYEQYF.

This clonotype has at least ten counts. This chain uses TRBV7-6 with TRBJ1-1, with 8 nucleotides matching TRBD1. J lost 4 bases, V lost 1 base, and 20 bases had no gene match. The CDR3 has 20 residues. The germline gives CDR1 SGHVS, CDR2 FNYEAQ. The CDR3 bases are TGTGCCAGCAGCTTAGTCAACCCCGGACAGGGAAGGTGGATTGCCACTGAAGCTTTCTTT. This gives the protein CASSLVNPGQGRWIATEAFF.

V is TRBV5-1 and J is TRBJ2-7, with 9 bases matching TRBD2. The CDR3 is made up of 15 amino acids. V shed 0 bases and J 3 bases; nucleotides not matched to a gene: 4. Germline CDR1 and CDR2: SGHRS and YFSETQ. The CDR3 sequence is CASSLASGIVYEQYF. For the CDR3, the DNA is TGCGCCAGCAGCTTGGCTAGCGGGATTGTCTACGAGCAGTACTTC.

This clonotype was seen a few times. At one end the junction does not follow the germline gene, possibly because of a read error. This chain joins TRBV15 and TRBJ1-1; D unclear. Germline CDR1 reads LNHNV; CDR2 reads YYDKDF (reference sequence). The CDR3 is 13 amino acids. The chain's CDR3 is CATSRDYSDETFF. For the CDR3, the DNA is TGTGCCACCAGCAGAGACTATTCGGATGAAACTTTCTTT.

This clonotype was observed many times. V is TRBV30 and J is TRBJ2-2; D gene uncertain. Germline V gives CDR1 GTSNPN, CDR2 SVGIG (reference sequence). Trimming pared 4 bases from V and 6 bases from J, leaving 9 bases between. This CDR3 has 12 residues. The CDR3 DNA follows: TGTGCCTGGATGGGCCCCGCCGGGGAGCTGTTTTTT. Encoded protein: CAWMGPAGELFF. The full variable domain, completed using reference TRBV30 and TRBJ2-2, is SQTIHQWPATLVQPVGSPLSLECTVEGTSNPNLYWYRQAAGRGLQLLFYSVGIGQISSEVPQNLSASRPQDRQFILSSKKLLLSDSGFYLCAWMGPAGELFFGEGSRLTVL.

This clonotype was seen a handful of times. The genes are TRBV27 and TRBJ2-1, with D perhaps TRBD2 (6 bases). The CDR3 runs to 14 residues. CDR1 MNHEY and CDR2 SMNVEV come from the germline V gene (reference sequence). The V end lost 2 bases, the J end lost 6 bases, and 11 bases lay between the germline ends. In nucleotides, the CDR3 is TGTGCCAGCAGTTTAGAGCGGGTCTCCAATGAGCAGTTCTTC. It encodes CASSLERVSNEQFF.

This clonotype was picked up many times. The V and J genes are TRBV4-1 and TRBJ1-4; D is unresolved. Looked up from germline, CDR1 is MGHRA and CDR2 is YSYEKL. V lost 6 bases, J lost 7 bases, and 9 bases lay in between. The CDR3 runs 12 residues. The CDR3 sequence is CASSRPTEKLFF. The CDR3 DNA sequence: TGCGCCAGCAGTCGCCCAACTGAAAAACTGTTTTTT.

This rearrangement joins TRBV6-5 to TRBJ2-7; TRBD2 agrees at 8 bases. This CDR3 comprises 15 residues. The V gene end was trimmed by 0 bases and the J gene end by 0 bases; junction bases not matched to a gene: 1. Germline values: CDR1 MNHEY, CDR2 SVGAGI. Here the CDR3 reads CASSYSTSGSYEQYF. CDR3 bases: TGTGCCAGCAGTTACTCAACTAGCGGCTCCTACGAGCAGTACTTC.

There are many counts of this clonotype. V is TRBV28 and J is TRBJ1-5, with D possibly being TRBD1 (6 bases). This CDR3 is 16 amino acids long. The germline V and J ends were trimmed by 6 bases and 4 bases, with 19 bases remaining between them. The V gene's germline CDR1 is MDHEN and CDR2 SYDVKM. CDR3 DNA sequence: TGTGCCAGCAGCTACCCCCCGACAGGCCTTAATCAGCCCCAGCATTTT. The encoded protein is CASSYPPTGLNQPQHF.

In its sample, this clonotype was seen many times. This chain links TRBV27 with TRBJ1-1; D is perhaps TRBD1 (6 bases). V lost 0 bases, J lost 5 bases, and 19 bases lay in between. CDR1 and CDR2 from the germline V gene are MNHEY and SMNVEV (reference sequence). CDR3 length: 17 amino acids. The DNA of the CDR3 is TGTGCCAGCAGTTTATCATGCGCAGGGGAGGGTTGTACTGAAGCTTTCTTT. Translated: CASSLSCAGEGCTEAFF.

This clonotype was recorded many times. The CDR3 DNA reads TGCAGTGCTGGATACCTCAAACTAGCGGGAGCGGGAGATACGCAGTATTTT. Its protein product is CSAGYLKLAGAGDTQYF. This chain joins TRBV20-1 and TRBJ2-3, with 11 bases lining up with TRBD2. The CDR3 has 17 residues. The germline gives CDR1 DFQATT, CDR2 SNEGSKA (reference sequence). V was clipped by 5 bases and J by 5 bases; unmatched bases: 15.

This clonotype has ten or more counts. The chain has TRBV20-1 and TRBJ2-2; D might be TRBD1 or TRBD2, each matching 5 bases. Germline assignment: CDR1 DFQATT and CDR2 SNEGSKA (reference sequence). This CDR3 contains 13 residues. V dropped 0 bases and J dropped 4 bases, with 6 bases sitting between them. The CDR3 region is CSARDGGTGELFF. The CDR3, as DNA: TGCAGTGCTAGAGATGGGGGCACCGGGGAGCTGTTTTTT.